This T cell receptor (beta chain) was sequenced for a study of cytomegalovirus exposure and HLA in healthy donors. 60 Vbeta and 13 Jbeta primers were used in PCR. Only in-frame clones appear in the TCRdb table, and some are missing; sequencing was by immunoSEQ multiplex PCR. The data hold some 150,000 clones, with about 87% observed a single time. The CDR3 consists of 14 residues. Trimming removed 7 bases at V and 9 bases at J, with 22 bases between. Germline values: CDR1 MNHNS, CDR2 SASEGT. The clonotype was recovered from a young woman in good health and CMV-seronegative. The chain uses TRBV6-1 and TRBJ2-7, with D maybe TRBD2 (6 bases). The specimen was PBMCs. CDR3 nucleotides: TGTGCCAGCAACCGGGACTCCGCCTTAGGCGGGCAGTACTTC. Translated: CASNRDSALGGQYF.